This T cell receptor (beta chain) was captured by sequencing in a study of T-cell reconstitution after alpha-beta-depleted transplantation in children. Study observations and caveats: About two months after transplant, alpha-beta T cells reportedly came from several hundred expanded graft clones. Recipient T cells and thymic progenitors that survived gave rise to the high TCRbeta diversity observed at day 60 in some patients. At one year after transplant, newly produced T cells mostly accounted for T-cell counts and diversity.

This clonotype was counted at least ten times. The antigen is not known. Library preparation (for TCRbeta) was performed with unique molecular identifiers. MiXCR, run by TCRdb on the PCR reads, gives a single entry per CDR3 protein. The profile shows fewer than 350,000 distinct CDR3 sequences, around 10% of them singletons. Germline V gene data show CDR1 as MNHEY and CDR2 as SMNVEV (reference sequence). The CDR3 runs to 14 residues. Trimming took off 3 bases at V and 2 bases at J, with 10 bases between the two ends. This chain joins TRBV27 and TRBJ1-1; D uncertain. Sequences were derived from peripheral blood, sampled 180 days after TCRalphabeta/CD19-depleted stem cell transplant. The receptor comes from a male patient aged 2 to 9 who had a stem cell transplant for chronic granulomatous disease, so the T cells may come from the graft donor. CDR3: CASSFGFLNTEAFF. In nucleotides, the CDR3 is TGTGCCAGCAGTTTCGGGTTTCTAAACACTGAAGCTTTCTTT.